A selection of T cell receptor beta chains follows, all from one sample in a study of beta chain features in type 1 diabetes. The assay was immunoSEQ multiplex PCR, and TCRdb's table has in-frame clones only and misses some. Here the sample spans roughly 380,000 clones, about 20% being singletons. The sequenced sample was naive CD4+ T cells from blood. These receptors all come from a woman aged 18-35 years in good health. Both conserved end residues are trimmed from each CDR3.

TRBV7-2 ASMRSWRDQETQY
TRBV5-4 ASKGTGKGETQY
TRBV4-1 ASSQGGTSLWDTQY
TRBV28 ASSSGGADNGELF
TRBV29-1 SVIVRTPGEQY
TRBV29-1 SVNNEQF
TRBV18 ASSSFPSGRATNEQF
TRBV18 ASSPRPGGDNQPQH
TRBV29-1 SAGLAAYEQY
TRBV5-4 ASSGTSGGYNEQF
TRBV4-3 ASSLSTVRSYEQY
TRBV28 ASSLGGTGHSYEQY
TRBV30 AWSKTGAPLETQY
TRBV6-6 ASTVLGGLYNEQF
TRBV5-4 ASSLLADTGELF
TRBV14 ASSPIGQTITEAF